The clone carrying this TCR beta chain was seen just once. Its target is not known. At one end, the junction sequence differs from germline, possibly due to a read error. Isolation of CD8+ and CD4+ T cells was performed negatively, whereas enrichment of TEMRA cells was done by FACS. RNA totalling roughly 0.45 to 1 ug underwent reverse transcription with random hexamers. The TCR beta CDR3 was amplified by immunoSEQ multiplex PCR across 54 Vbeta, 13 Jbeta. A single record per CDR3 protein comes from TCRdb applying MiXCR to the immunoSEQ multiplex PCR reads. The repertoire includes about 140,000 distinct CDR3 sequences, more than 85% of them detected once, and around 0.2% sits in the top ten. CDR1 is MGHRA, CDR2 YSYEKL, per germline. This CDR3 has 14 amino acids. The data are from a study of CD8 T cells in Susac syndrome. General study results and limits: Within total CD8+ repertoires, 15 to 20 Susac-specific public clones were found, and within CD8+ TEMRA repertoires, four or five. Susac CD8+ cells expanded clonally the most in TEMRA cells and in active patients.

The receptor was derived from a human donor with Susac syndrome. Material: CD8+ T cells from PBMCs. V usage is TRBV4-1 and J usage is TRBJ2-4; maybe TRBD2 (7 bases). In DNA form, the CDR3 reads TGCGCCAGCAGCCAAGCGGGGGGCTCCAGGGACAAGGACTTC. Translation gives CASSQAGGSRDKDF.